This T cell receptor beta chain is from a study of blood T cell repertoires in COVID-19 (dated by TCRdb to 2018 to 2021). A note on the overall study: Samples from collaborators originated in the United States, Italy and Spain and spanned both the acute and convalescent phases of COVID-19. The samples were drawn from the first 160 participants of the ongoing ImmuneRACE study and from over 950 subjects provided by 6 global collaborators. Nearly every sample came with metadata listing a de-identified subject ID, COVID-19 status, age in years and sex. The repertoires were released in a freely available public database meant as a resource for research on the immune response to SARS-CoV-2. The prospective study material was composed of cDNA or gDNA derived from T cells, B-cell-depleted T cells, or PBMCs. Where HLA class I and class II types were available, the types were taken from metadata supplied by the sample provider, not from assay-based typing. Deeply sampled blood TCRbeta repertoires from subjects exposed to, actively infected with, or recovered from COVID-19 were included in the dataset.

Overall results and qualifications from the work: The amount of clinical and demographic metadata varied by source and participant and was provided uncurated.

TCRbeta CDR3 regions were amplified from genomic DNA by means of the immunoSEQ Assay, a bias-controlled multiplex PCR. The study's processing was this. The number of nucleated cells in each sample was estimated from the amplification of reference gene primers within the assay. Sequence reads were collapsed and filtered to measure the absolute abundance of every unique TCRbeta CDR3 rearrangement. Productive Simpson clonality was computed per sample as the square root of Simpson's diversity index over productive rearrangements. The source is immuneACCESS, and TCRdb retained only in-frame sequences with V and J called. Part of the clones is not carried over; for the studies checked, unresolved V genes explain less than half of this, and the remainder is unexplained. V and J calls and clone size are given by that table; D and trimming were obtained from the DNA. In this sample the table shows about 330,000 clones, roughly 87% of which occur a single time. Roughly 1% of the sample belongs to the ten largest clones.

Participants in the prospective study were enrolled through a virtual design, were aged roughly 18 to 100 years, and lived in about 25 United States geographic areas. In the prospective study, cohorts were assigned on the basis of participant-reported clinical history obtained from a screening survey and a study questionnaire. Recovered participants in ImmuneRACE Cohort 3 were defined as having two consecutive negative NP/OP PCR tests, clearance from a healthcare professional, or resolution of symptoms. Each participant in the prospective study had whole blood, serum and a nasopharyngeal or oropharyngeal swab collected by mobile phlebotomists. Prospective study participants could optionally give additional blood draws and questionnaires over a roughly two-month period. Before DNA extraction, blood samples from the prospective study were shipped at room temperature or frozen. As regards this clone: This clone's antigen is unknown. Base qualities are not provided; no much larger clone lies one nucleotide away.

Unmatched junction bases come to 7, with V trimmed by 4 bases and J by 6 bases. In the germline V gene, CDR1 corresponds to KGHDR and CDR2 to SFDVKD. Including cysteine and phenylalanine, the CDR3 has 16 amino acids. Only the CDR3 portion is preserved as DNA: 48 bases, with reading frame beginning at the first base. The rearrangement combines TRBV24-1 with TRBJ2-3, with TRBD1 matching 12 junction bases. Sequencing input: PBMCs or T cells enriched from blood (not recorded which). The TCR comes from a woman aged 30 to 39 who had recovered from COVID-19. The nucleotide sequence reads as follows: TGTGCCACCAGTGACTTGGGACAGGGGGCATCGGATACGCAGTATTTT. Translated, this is CATSDLGQGASDTQYF.